The sequence of this T cell receptor beta chain was determined in a study of T cells after yellow fever vaccination (dated by TCRdb to the late 2010s). In the study overall: The SMART-Seq v4 Ultra Low Input RNA kit was used to prepare libraries from fractions with low cell numbers. Bulk TCR alpha and beta repertoires were sequenced longitudinally to track T-cell clones before and after primary and booster YFV17D yellow fever vaccination. The cohort comprised two healthy male donors, one aged 18 to 30 and one aged 30 to 40 years. Bulk PBMC replicates and cell subsets were isolated from blood drawn at multiple timepoints before and after both primary and secondary immunization. Overall results and qualifications from the work: Because the study included only a couple of donors, the extent to which the findings can be generalized is limited. Because abundant contaminating clonotypes from the bulk population could be contained in FACS-sorted repertoires, computational filtering was required. Most clones expanded after primary vaccination were re-detected after the booster (about 95% of CD4 and more than 70% of CD8), suggesting broad memory maintenance. A small share of clonotypes occurred in both CD4 and CD8 compartments, likely arising from convergent recombination. Compared with the primary T-cell response, the secondary T-cell response was weaker but faster, peaking on day 5 rather than day 15.

The sequencer was an Illumina NovaSeq 6000. Synthesis of TCR cDNA relied on 5'RACE template switching, a step that introduced a universal primer site along with unique molecular identifiers. cDNA synthesis was primed from both the TCR alpha and TCR beta constant segments. Libraries were amplified in two PCR steps, with sample barcodes and sequencing adapters added in the second step. Sequencing of the libraries was done on either Illumina HiSeq 2500 (2x100 bp) or NovaSeq (2x150 bp). On the authors' methods: MIGEC handled demultiplexing of reads and collapsing into UMI consensus sequences, while MiXCR performed V(D)J alignment. Vaccine-responding clonotypes were defined with edgeR using replicate PBMC samples, requiring FDR below 0.01 and a log2 fold change above 5 up to day 15. Bulk clonotypes were assigned CD4 or CD8 identity according to which sequenced CD4 or CD8 repertoire held them at higher abundance. Clones were called with MiXCR by TCRdb after fastp trimmed the public reads at Q25, and only in-frame beta chains were retained. Rows matching on CDR3 protein sequence are summarized as one entry with the most common DNA and genes. The V and J calls were determined by TCRdb, not by the authors. The sample data list some 340,000 distinct CDR3 sequences, and roughly a tenth of these were observed just once. Clones ranked in the top ten supply 3.3% of the sample.

The sample holds a few counts of this clonotype. Its antigen remains undetermined. Within one base of it there is no much larger clone, and no base qualities were kept. Taken with the paper, the label for treatment or condition translates to: live attenuated yellow fever vaccine strain. A standard Ficoll-Paque protocol was used to isolate PBMCs from peripheral blood. Dynabeads CD4 and CD8 positive selection kits were used to isolate CD4 and CD8 T-cell fractions. TriZol was used to extract RNA from bulk PBMCs, CD4 and CD8 fractions, and dextramer-positive and dextramer-negative fractions. Measured from the cysteine to the phenylalanine, the CDR3 is 18 residues long. The entry retains the CDR3 DNA only, 54 bases that are in frame from base 1. CDR1 and CDR2, looked up from the germline V gene, are SGHTA and FQGNSA. The junction shows trimming of 1 base on V and 1 base on J, and the gene matches do not reach 10 bases of it.

The clonotype comes from a man younger than 30 who received the YFV17D yellow fever vaccine. This chain is built from TRBV7-2 and TRBJ1-3, and 7 junction bases match TRBD1. Material: CD4+ T cells sorted from PBMCs, obtained 45 days after the yellow fever booster vaccination. The CDR3 in this case is CASSLVRAGGISGNTIYF. The nucleotide sequence reads TGTGCCAGCAGCTTAGTTAGGGCAGGGGGGATTTCTGGAAACACCATATATTTT.